The clone carrying this TCR beta chain was observed a few times. Its cognate antigen is unknown. PCR used 60 Vbeta primers and 13 Jbeta primers. Assay used: immunoSEQ multiplex PCR; TCRdb lists only in-frame clones, some missing. The sample includes 110,000 or so clones, over 60% of them seen just once. The sample is drawn from a study of cytomegalovirus exposure and HLA in healthy donors. V gave up 8 bases and J gave up 7 bases, with 15 bases separating them. The CDR3 is made up of 12 amino acids. Germline-derived CDR1 and CDR2 are SNHLY and FYNNEI. The study, taken as a whole, reports: Researchers reported from a later analysis that most CMV-associated TCR beta chains appeared HLA-restricted. What was likely a sequencing artifact was a cluster of highly shared sequence variants. Previous analysis showed most TCR beta V segments were productive about 87% or about 30% of the time. Researchers counted around 160 TCR beta chains as cytomegalovirus-associated.

The chain is built from TRBV2 and TRBJ2-7, with D possibly being TRBD1 (6 bases). This TCR was recovered from a middle-aged man in good health and CMV-seropositive. The sample consisted of PBMCs. CDR3 loop: CASGRFQGEQYF. The CDR3 coding sequence is TGTGCCAGCGGACGTTTCCAGGGGGAGCAGTACTTC.